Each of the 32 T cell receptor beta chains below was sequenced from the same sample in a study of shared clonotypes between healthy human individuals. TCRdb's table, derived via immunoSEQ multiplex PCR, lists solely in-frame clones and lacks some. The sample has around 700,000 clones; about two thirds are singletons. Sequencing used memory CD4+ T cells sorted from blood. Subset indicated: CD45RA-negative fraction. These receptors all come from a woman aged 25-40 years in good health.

The CDR3 bases are TGTGCCAGCAGGTCCCTAGCGGGAGTTCTCGAGCAGTACTTC. Residues: CASRSLAGVLEQYF. This chain connects TRBV7-2 to TRBJ2-7; 10 nucleotides agree with TRBD2. CDR1 SGHTA and CDR2 FQGNSA come from the germline V gene. This CDR3 has 14 amino acids. Trimming took 6 bases from V and 6 from J; bases not matched to a gene: 8.

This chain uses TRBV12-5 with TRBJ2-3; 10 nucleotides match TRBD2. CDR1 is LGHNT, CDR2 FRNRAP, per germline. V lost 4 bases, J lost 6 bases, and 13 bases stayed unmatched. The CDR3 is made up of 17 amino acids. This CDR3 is CASGSSGTSAGADTQYF. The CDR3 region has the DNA TGTGCTAGTGGTTCCTCAGGGACTAGCGCTGGCGCTGATACGCAGTATTTT.

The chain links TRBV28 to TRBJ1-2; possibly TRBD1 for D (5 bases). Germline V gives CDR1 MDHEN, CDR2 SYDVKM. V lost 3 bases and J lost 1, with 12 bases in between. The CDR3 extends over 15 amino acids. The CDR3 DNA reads TGTGCCAGCAGTTTCGCAGACAGAATTAACTATGGCTACACCTTC. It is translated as CASSFADRINYGYTF.

CDR3 sequence: CASSIGTRRDNEQFF. Here the CDR3 DNA reads TGTGCCAGTAGCATCGGGACTAGAAGGGACAATGAGCAGTTCTTC. The chain is built from TRBV19 and TRBJ2-1; 8 bases agree with TRBD2. CDR1 is LNHDA and CDR2 is SQIVND in the germline V gene (reference sequence). The CDR3 contains 15 residues. V shed 6 bases and J 5 bases; nucleotides not matched to a gene: 9.

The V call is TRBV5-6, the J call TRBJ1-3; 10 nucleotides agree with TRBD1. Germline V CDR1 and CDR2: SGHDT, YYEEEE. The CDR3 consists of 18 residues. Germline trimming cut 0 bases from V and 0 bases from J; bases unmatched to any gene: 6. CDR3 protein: CASSLGQGALYSGNTIYF. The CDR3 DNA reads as TGTGCCAGCAGCTTGGGACAGGGGGCCCTGTACTCTGGAAACACCATATATTTT.

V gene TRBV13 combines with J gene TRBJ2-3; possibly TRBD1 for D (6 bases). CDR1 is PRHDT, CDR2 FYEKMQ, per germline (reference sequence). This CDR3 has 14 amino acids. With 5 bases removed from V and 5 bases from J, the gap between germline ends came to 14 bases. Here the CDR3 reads CASSATGLLDTQYF. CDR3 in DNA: TGTGCCAGCAGCGCCACAGGGCTTCTAGATACGCAGTATTTT.

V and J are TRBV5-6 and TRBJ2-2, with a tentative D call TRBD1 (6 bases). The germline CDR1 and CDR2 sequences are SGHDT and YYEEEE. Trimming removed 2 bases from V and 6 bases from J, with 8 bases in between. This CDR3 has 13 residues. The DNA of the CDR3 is TGTGCCAGCAGCTTACAGGGTCCCGGGGAGCTGTTTTTT. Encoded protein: CASSLQGPGELFF.

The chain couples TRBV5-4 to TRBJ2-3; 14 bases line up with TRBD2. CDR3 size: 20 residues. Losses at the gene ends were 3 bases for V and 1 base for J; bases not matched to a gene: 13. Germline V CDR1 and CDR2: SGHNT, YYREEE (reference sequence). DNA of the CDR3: TGTGCCAGCAGCTCGATGACTAGCGGGAGGGATGGTTTTGGCACAGATACGCAGTATTTT. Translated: CASSSMTSGRDGFGTDTQYF. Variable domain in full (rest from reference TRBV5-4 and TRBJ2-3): ETGVTQSPTHLIKTRGQQVTLRCSSQSGHNTVSWYQQALGQGPQFIFQYYREEENGRGNFPPRFSGLQFPNYSSELNVNALELDDSALYLCASSSMTSGRDGFGTDTQYFGPGTRLTVL.

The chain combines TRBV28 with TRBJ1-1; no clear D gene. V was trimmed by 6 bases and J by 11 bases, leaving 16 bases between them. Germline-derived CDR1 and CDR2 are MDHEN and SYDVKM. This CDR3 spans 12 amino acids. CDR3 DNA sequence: TGTGCCAGCAGCTCGGGCGCACGAAGGGCTTTCTTT. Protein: CASSSGARRAFF.

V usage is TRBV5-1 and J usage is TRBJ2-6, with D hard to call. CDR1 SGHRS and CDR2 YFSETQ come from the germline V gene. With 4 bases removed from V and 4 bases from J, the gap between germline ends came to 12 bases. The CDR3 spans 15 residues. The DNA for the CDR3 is TGCGCCAGCAGCCCCCAGGTGGGGGGGGCCAACGTCCTGACTTTC. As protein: CASSPQVGGANVLTF.

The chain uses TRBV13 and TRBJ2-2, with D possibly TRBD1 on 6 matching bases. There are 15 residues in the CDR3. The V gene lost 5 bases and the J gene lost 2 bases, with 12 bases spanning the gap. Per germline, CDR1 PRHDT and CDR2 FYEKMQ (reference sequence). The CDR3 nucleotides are TGTGCCAGCAGCGTAAACAGGGCCAACACCGGGGAGCTGTTTTTT. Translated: CASSVNRANTGELFF.

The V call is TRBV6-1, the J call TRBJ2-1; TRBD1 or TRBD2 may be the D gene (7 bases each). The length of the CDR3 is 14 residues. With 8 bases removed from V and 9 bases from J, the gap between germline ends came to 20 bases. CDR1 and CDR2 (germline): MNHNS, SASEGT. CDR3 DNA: TGTGCCAGCGACAGTCAGGGGGGGTTGAGTGAGCAGTTCTTC. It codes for CASDSQGGLSEQFF.

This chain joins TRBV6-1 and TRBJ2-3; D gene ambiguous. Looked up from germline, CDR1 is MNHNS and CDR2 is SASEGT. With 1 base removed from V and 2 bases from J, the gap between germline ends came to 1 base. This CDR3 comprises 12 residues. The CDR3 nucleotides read TGTGCCAGCAGTGAAGTCACAGATACGCAGTATTTT. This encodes CASSEVTDTQYF.

The CDR3 here is CASSLAGVSGNTIYF. CDR3 coding DNA: TGTGCCAGCAGCCTTGCAGGAGTCTCAGGAAACACCATATATTTT. The chain has TRBV7-2 and TRBJ1-3; D not certain. Germline V gene data show CDR1 as SGHTA and CDR2 as FQGNSA. The V end was cut by 5 bases, the J end by 4 bases, with 15 bases between. The CDR3 contains 15 residues.

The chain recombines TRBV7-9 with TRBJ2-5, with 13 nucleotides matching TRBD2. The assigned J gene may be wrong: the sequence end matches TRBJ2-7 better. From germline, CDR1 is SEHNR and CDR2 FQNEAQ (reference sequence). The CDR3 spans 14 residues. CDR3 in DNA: TGTGCCAGCAGCATCGGGACTAGCGGGATCGAGCAGTACTTC. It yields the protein CASSIGTSGIEQYF.

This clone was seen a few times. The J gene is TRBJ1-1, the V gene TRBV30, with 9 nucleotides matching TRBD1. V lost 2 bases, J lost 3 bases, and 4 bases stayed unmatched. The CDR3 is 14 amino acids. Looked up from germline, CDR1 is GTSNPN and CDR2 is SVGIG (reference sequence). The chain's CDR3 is CAWSPRDRDTEAFF. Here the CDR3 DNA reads TGTGCCTGGAGTCCCCGGGACAGGGACACTGAAGCTTTCTTT.

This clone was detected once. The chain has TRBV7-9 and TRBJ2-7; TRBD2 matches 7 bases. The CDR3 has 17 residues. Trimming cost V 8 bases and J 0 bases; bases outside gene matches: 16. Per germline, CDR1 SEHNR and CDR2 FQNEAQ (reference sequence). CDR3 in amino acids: CASRKHPPSGDSYEQYF. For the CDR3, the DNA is TGTGCCAGCCGAAAACATCCCCCAAGCGGGGACTCCTACGAGCAGTACTTC.

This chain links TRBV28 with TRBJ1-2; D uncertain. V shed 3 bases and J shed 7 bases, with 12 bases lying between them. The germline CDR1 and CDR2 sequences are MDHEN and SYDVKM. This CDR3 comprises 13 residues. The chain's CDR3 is CASSFSGGPGYTF. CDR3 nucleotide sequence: TGTGCCAGCAGTTTTTCAGGCGGCCCTGGCTACACCTTC.

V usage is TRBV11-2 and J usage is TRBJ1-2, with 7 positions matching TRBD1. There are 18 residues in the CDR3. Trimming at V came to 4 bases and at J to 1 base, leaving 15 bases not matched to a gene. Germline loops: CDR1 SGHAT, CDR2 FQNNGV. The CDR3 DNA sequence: TGTGCCAGCAGCTCCCCAGCCGCGGGACAGAAGATTAACTATGGCTACACCTTC. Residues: CASSSPAAGQKINYGYTF.

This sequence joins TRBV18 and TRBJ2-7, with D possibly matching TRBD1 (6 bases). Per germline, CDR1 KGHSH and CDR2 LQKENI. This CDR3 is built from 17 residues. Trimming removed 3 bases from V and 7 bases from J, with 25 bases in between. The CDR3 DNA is TGTGCCAGCTCACCGGTCCTCTCCAGGGGTAGGGCGGAAGAGCAGTACTTC. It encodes CASSPVLSRGRAEEQYF.

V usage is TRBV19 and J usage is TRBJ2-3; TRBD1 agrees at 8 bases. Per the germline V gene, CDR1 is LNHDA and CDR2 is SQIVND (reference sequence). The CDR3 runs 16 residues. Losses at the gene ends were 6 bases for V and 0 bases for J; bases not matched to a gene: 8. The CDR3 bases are TGTGCCAGTAGCAGTGGAAGACAGGGGAGCACAGATACGCAGTATTTT. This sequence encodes CASSSGRQGSTDTQYF.

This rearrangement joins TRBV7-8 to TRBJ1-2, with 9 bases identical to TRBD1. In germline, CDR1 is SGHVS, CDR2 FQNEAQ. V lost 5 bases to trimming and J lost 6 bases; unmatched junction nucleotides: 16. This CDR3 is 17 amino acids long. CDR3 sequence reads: CASSPTRDRVVGHGYTF. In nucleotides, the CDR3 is TGTGCCAGCAGCCCGACCCGGGACAGGGTAGTAGGTCATGGCTACACCTTC.

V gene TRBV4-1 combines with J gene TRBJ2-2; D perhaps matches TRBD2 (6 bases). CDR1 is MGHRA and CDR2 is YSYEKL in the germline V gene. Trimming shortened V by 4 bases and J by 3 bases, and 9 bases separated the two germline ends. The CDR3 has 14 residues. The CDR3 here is CASSRGVDTGELFF. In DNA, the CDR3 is TGCGCCAGCAGCCGGGGGGTGGACACCGGGGAGCTGTTTTTT.

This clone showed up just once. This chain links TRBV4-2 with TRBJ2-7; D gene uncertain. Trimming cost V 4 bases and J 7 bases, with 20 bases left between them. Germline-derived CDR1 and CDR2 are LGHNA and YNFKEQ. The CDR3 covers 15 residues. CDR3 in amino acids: CASSPQLGGVGEQYF. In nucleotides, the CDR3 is TGTGCCAGCAGCCCCCAGCTTGGCGGTGTTGGGGAGCAGTACTTC.

The CDR3 region is CASRGRTGEGEKLFF. In nucleotides, the CDR3 is TGCGCCAGCAGAGGGAGGACAGGGGAAGGCGAAAAACTGTTTTTT. This chain uses TRBV5-1 with TRBJ1-4; 9 bases line up with TRBD1. Germline lookup yields CDR1 SGHRS and CDR2 YFSETQ. CDR3 length: 15 residues. With V trimmed by 5 bases and J by 8 bases, 10 bases remained unmatched.

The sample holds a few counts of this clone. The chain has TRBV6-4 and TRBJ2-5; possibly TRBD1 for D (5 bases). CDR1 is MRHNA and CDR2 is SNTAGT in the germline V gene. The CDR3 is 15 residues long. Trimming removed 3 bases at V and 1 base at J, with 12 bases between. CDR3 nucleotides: TGTGCCAGCAGTGAGTCAACAGGTAGCCAAGAGACCCAGTACTTC. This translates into CASSESTGSQETQYF.

In DNA, the CDR3 is TGTGCCAGCGTATCAGGGGAAGCCGGGGAGCTGTTTTTT. Amino acids: CASVSGEAGELFF. V gene TRBV5-4 combines with J gene TRBJ2-2; possibly TRBD1 for D (6 bases). CDR1 is SGHNT and CDR2 is YYREEE in the germline V gene (reference sequence). The CDR3 has 13 residues. V shed 7 bases and J shed 6 bases, with 13 bases lying between them.

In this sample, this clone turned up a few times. This CDR3 is CASSEETGGPYEQYF. The CDR3 DNA is TGTGCCAGCAGTGAAGAGACGGGAGGGCCCTACGAGCAGTACTTC. The chain couples TRBV2 to TRBJ2-7; 8 bases agree with TRBD2. This CDR3 region has 15 residues. CDR1 and CDR2 from the germline V gene are SNHLY and FYNNEI. V lost 1 base and J lost 2; bases outside the gene matches: 4.

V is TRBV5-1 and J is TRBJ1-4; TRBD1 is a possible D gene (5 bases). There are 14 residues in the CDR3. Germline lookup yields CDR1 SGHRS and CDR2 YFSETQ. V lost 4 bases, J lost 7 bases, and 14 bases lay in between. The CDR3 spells CASSTGTRGEKLFF. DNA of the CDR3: TGCGCCAGCAGCACCGGGACTCGGGGTGAAAAACTGTTTTTT.

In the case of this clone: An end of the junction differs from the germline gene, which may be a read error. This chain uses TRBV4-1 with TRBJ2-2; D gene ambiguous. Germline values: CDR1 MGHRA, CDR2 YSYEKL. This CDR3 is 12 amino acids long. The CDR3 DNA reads TGCGCCAGCGGCCAACCCACCGGGGAGCTGTTTTTT. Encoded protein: CASGQPTGELFF.

CDR3 in amino acids: CASSLGRIDEKLFF. The CDR3 DNA reads as TGTGCCAGTAGTCTCGGGAGGATTGATGAAAAACTGTTTTTT. This chain links TRBV19 with TRBJ1-4; D is uncertain. Germline V CDR1 and CDR2: LNHDA, SQIVND (reference sequence). This CDR3 has 14 amino acids. The germline V and J ends were trimmed by 5 bases and 6 bases, with 13 bases remaining between them.

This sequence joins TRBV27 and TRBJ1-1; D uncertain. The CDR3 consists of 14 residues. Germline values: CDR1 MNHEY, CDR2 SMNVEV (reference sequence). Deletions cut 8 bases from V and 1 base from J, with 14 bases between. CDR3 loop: CASRSHPGNTEAFF. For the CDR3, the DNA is TGTGCCAGCCGCTCCCACCCTGGGAACACTGAAGCTTTCTTT.